Shown below are 3 T cell receptor beta chains from a single sample sequenced in a study of OX40 agonist ivuxolimab in advanced cancers. The assay was immunoSEQ multiplex PCR, and TCRdb's table has in-frame clones only and misses some. The sample shows roughly 63,000 clones, approximately 89% of them seen only once. The sequenced sample was CD4+ or CD8+ T cells sorted from blood, obtained in a trial of the OX40 agonist ivuxolimab. These receptors were collected from an adult with an advanced solid tumor such as melanoma, head and neck, liver or kidney cancer.

The V call is TRBV19, the J call TRBJ2-7, with D tentatively TRBD1 (6 bases). In germline, CDR1 is LNHDA, CDR2 SQIVND (reference sequence). V lost 5 bases, J lost 4 bases, and 9 bases lay in between. The CDR3 runs to 12 residues. The CDR3 DNA is TGTGCCAGTAGTCAGGGGTTTTACGAGCAGTACTTC. Translating it yields CASSQGFYEQYF.

The chain uses TRBV18 and TRBJ1-2; 8 bases map to TRBD1. The germline V gene encodes CDR1 KGHSH and CDR2 LQKENI. V lost 0 bases and J lost 8; bases outside the gene matches: 11. There are 16 residues in the CDR3. DNA for the CDR3: TGTGCCAGCTCACCACCTGGGACAGGCCGGGGAGGCGGCTACACCTTC. Amino acids: CASSPPGTGRGGGYTF.

The genes are TRBV30 and TRBJ1-1; TRBD1 is a possible D gene (5 bases). CDR1 is GTSNPN, CDR2 SVGIG, per germline (reference sequence). The CDR3 consists of 14 residues. Between the trimmed V and J ends, which lost 5 bases and 4 bases, there was a span of 17 bases. CDR3 sequence reads: CAWGIGARPTEAFF. DNA for the CDR3: TGTGCCTGGGGGATCGGGGCGCGGCCCACTGAAGCTTTCTTT.